This entry lists 10 T cell receptor beta chains sequenced from one sample in a study of blood T cell repertoires in COVID-19. Only in-frame clones appear in the TCRdb table, and some are missing; sequencing was by immunoSEQ multiplex PCR. Altogether roughly 250,000 clones are present, roughly 80% being singletons, with the ten largest covering 4%. Sample: peripheral blood. These receptor sequences come from a woman between 40 and 50 years old with active or convalescent COVID-19.

This clone was observed a single time. V gene TRBV4-1 combines with J gene TRBJ1-1; 7 bases align to TRBD1. V lost 6 bases to trimming and J lost 0 bases; unmatched junction nucleotides: 13. Germline V lookup: CDR1 MGHRA, CDR2 YSYEKL. This CDR3 contains 17 residues. The CDR3 DNA reads as TGCGCCAGCAGACAACCGGGACAGACCACCTTGAACACTGAAGCTTTCTTT. This translates into CASRQPGQTTLNTEAFF.

This clone has only a few counts. The J gene is TRBJ1-1, the V gene TRBV4-1; 7 bases map to TRBD1. Germline V CDR1 and CDR2: MGHRA, YSYEKL. V dropped 1 base and J dropped 9; count of bases not matched to a gene: 8. The CDR3 has 14 amino acids. CDR3 bases: TGCGCCAGCAGCCAAGCCGCAGGGGGAGGTAAAGCTTTCTTT. Translation: CASSQAAGGGKAFF.

V gene TRBV29-1 combines with J gene TRBJ1-1; TRBD1 is a possible D gene (5 bases). Germline-derived CDR1 and CDR2 are SQVTM and ANQGSEA. Trimming shortened V by 3 bases and J by 5 bases, and 10 bases separated the two germline ends. The length of the CDR3 is 12 residues. CDR3 residues: CSVDREGTEAFF. As DNA, the CDR3 is TGCAGCGTTGACAGGGAGGGGACTGAAGCTTTCTTT.

The chain carries TRBV20-1 and TRBJ2-5; 7 bases agree with TRBD2. Germline V gene sequence: CDR1 DFQATT, CDR2 SNEGSKA (reference sequence). The CDR3 totals 11 residues. V dropped 7 bases and J dropped 7; count of bases not matched to a gene: 6. In DNA, the CDR3 is TGCAGTGGGTATGGGAGGGGGACCCAGTACTTC. Protein product: CSGYGRGTQYF.

This clone was detected once. The chain employs TRBV28 and TRBJ1-5, with TRBD1 identical over 7 bases. J gave up 7 bases and V 5 bases, and 5 bases lay outside the gene matches. Germline V gene data show CDR1 as MDHEN and CDR2 as SYDVKM. This CDR3 is built from 13 residues. For the CDR3, the DNA is TGTGCCAGCAGTGCCCTACAGGGGCAGCCCCAGCATTTT. Translating it yields CASSALQGQPQHF.

This chain connects TRBV7-6 to TRBJ1-4; 10 bases are shared with TRBD1. The J segment lost 8 bases and the V segment lost 5 bases, leaving 5 bases of the junction unmatched. The CDR3 is 14 residues long. Germline values: CDR1 SGHVS, CDR2 FNYEAQ. The CDR3 nucleotides read TGTGCCAGCAGCCCTCGGACAGGGGGAGAAAAACTGTTTTTT. Translating it yields CASSPRTGGEKLFF.

The J gene is TRBJ2-2, the V gene TRBV11-3; 8 nucleotides line up with TRBD2. Germline loops: CDR1 SGHNT, CDR2 YENEEA. Germline trimming cut 5 bases from V and 1 base from J; bases unmatched to any gene: 3. CDR3 length: 15 residues. The CDR3 DNA reads as TGTGCCAGCAGCCTAAGCGGGAGGAACACCGGGGAGCTGTTTTTT. It codes for CASSLSGRNTGELFF. The variable domain in full, with the rest retrieved from reference TRBV11-3 and TRBJ2-2, is EAGVVQSPRYKIIEKKQPVAFWCNPISGHNTLYWYLQNLGQGPELLIRYENEEAVDDSQLPKDRFSAERLKGVDSTLKIQPAELGDSAVYLCASSLSGRNTGELFFGEGSRLTVL.

The V gene is TRBV5-4, the J gene TRBJ1-1, with 7 nucleotides matching TRBD1. CDR3 size: 13 residues. Unmatched junction bases numbered 5, after V lost 3 bases and J lost 6 bases. Germline assignment: CDR1 SGHNT and CDR2 YYREEE (reference sequence). CDR3 nucleotides: TGTGCCAGCAGCTCTCAGGGGGGCGCTGAAGCTTTCTTT. Protein sequence: CASSSQGGAEAFF.

The chain has TRBV24-1 and TRBJ2-1, with D perhaps matching TRBD2 (5 bases). Trimming pared 3 bases from V and 1 base from J, leaving 12 bases between. This CDR3 contains 16 residues. CDR1 and CDR2 from the germline V gene are KGHDR and SFDVKD. This CDR3 is CATSDSSSRSYNEQFF. The CDR3 DNA follows: TGTGCCACCAGTGATAGCTCTAGCAGATCCTACAATGAGCAGTTCTTC.

CDR3 residues: CTSSPLREETQYF. In DNA form, the CDR3 reads TGCACCAGCAGCCCCCTTAGGGAGGAGACCCAGTACTTC. The chain recombines TRBV1 with TRBJ2-5; the DNA was not compared with TRBD2, the D call given in the table. TRBV1 constitutes a pseudogene. This CDR3 comprises 13 residues.